The TCR beta chain under discussion was sequenced for a study of cytomegalovirus exposure and HLA in healthy donors. Study findings and constraints: In an earlier analysis, about 87% or about 30%: the productive usage of most TCR beta V segments.

As regards this clone: The target antigen is unknown.

The study ran its PCR with 60 Vbeta and 13 Jbeta primers. Data came from immunoSEQ multiplex PCR; TCRdb stores just in-frame clones and leaves some out. The sample includes approximately 170,000 clones, roughly 80% seen only once; the top ten take about 0.76%. Germline CDR1 reads SGHRS; CDR2 reads YFSETQ. There are 15 residues in the CDR3. The V and J ends lost 0 bases and 4 bases respectively, with 13 bases between them. This sequence originates from a woman under 30 in good health and CMV-seronegative. The material sequenced was PBMCs. This sequence joins TRBV5-1 and TRBJ1-2; possible D gene TRBD1, 5 bases. The CDR3 is CASSLEGPIGYGYTF. The DNA of the CDR3 is TGCGCCAGCAGCTTGGAGGGGCCGATTGGCTATGGCTACACCTTC.